One TCR beta chain is described in this entry. This record comes from a study of blood T cell repertoires in COVID-19. Original processing notes: Reference gene primer amplification gave nucleated cell count estimates. Only in-frame clones appear in the TCRdb table, and some are missing; sequencing was by immunoSEQ multiplex PCR. The DNA was the basis for D and trimming; V, J and clone size are from that table. The sample contains about 150,000 clones, about nine tenths of which appear only once. Participants were placed into cohorts based on the clinical history they reported. The sequenced material came from PBMCs or T cells enriched from blood (not recorded which). The sequence derives from a middle-aged woman who had been exposed to COVID-19.

The CDR3 here is CASSLWQNNEKLFF. In nucleotides, the CDR3 is TGTGCCAGCAGCTTGTGGCAGAATAATGAAAAACTGTTTTTT. The gene calls are TRBV5-4 and TRBJ1-4; D is undetermined. Trimming left V 1 base short and J 4 bases short, with 8 bases between. Germline V gives CDR1 SGHNT, CDR2 YYREEE (reference sequence). The CDR3 totals 14 residues.